The 25 T cell receptor beta chains below all came from one sample that was sequenced in a study of cytomegalovirus exposure and HLA in healthy donors (dated by TCRdb to the late 2010s). Receptor libraries were prepared by the immunoSEQ multiplex PCR assay. A mixture of 60 forward primers for TCR Vbeta segments and 13 reverse primers for TCR Jbeta segments was used in the multiplex PCR. TCRdb mirrors the immuneACCESS table, restricted to in-frame sequences. Some clones are absent from its copies; in checked studies, under half trace to an unresolved V gene, and the reason for the others is unknown. The sample data list about 52,000 clones, and around 50% of these were observed just once. The ten most abundant clones make up approximately 12% of the sample. The sequenced material came from PBMCs. Receptor source: a human donor in good health.

The CDR3 loop reads CASSLGNRGHIQYF. CDR3 coding DNA: TGTGCCAGCAGCTTAGGGAACAGGGGGCACATTCAGTACTTC. This rearrangement joins TRBV7-8 to TRBJ2-4; TRBD1 aligns across 9 bases. Germline V gives CDR1 SGHVS, CDR2 FQNEAQ. This CDR3 has 14 amino acids. V trimming: 1 base; J trimming: 8 bases; junction bases outside the gene matches: 3.

The V and J genes are TRBV5-8 and TRBJ2-7; tentatively, D is TRBD1 (6 bases). The CDR3 is made up of 14 amino acids. Germline V gene lookup returns CDR1 SGHTS and CDR2 YDEGEE. The ends were cut back, 5 bases at V and 3 bases at J, with 15 bases in the middle. CDR3 residues: CASRVSGGLYEQYF. CDR3 nucleotides: TGTGCCAGCAGAGTCTCTGGGGGCCTCTACGAGCAGTACTTC.

The V gene is TRBV27, the J gene TRBJ2-7; TRBD1 is a possible D gene (6 bases). Trimming removed 3 bases at V and 4 bases at J, with 10 bases between. Germline CDR1 reads MNHEY; CDR2 reads SMNVEV (reference sequence). The CDR3 is 13 amino acids. This chain's CDR3 is CASSFWDKYEQYF. For the CDR3, the DNA is TGTGCCAGCAGTTTCTGGGACAAATACGAGCAGTACTTC.

The V and J genes are TRBV28 and TRBJ2-4; 14 nucleotides align to TRBD2. Trimming took 3 bases from V and 6 from J; bases not matched to a gene: 4. In germline, CDR1 is MDHEN, CDR2 SYDVKM. The CDR3 is 16 amino acids. The CDR3 sequence is CASSLTSGGARNIQYF. The CDR3 coding sequence is TGTGCCAGCAGTTTGACTAGCGGGGGGGCTAGAAACATTCAGTACTTC.

The chain uses TRBV5-4 and TRBJ1-1, with 10 bases matching TRBD1. The germline CDR1 and CDR2 sequences are SGHNT and YYREEE (reference sequence). Trimming cost V 6 bases and J 5 bases; bases outside gene matches: 7. The CDR3 runs to 14 residues. For the CDR3, the DNA is TGTGCCAGCACGGATGGACAGGGGGGAACTGAAGCTTTCTTT. Its protein is CASTDGQGGTEAFF.

Only a few counts were recorded for this clone. This rearrangement joins TRBV2 to TRBJ1-1; weak D call: TRBD1 (6 bases). CDR1 SNHLY and CDR2 FYNNEI come from the germline V gene. This CDR3 has 11 amino acids. With 7 bases removed from V and 11 bases from J, the gap between germline ends came to 14 bases. CDR3 protein: CASNRGREAFF. DNA of the CDR3: TGTGCCAGCAATAGGGGGAGGGAGGCTTTCTTT.

This chain links TRBV19 with TRBJ2-3, with TRBD1 matching 7 bases. The CDR3 length is 16 residues. With V trimmed by 2 bases and J by 2 bases, 7 bases remained unmatched. Per the germline V gene, CDR1 is LNHDA and CDR2 is SQIVND (reference sequence). In DNA form, the CDR3 reads TGTGCCAGTAGTATATTCCCGGACAGGAACACAGATACGCAGTATTTT. Residues: CASSIFPDRNTDTQYF.

The chain recombines TRBV9 with TRBJ1-2; 8 positions agree with TRBD1. Germline loops: CDR1 SGDLS, CDR2 YYNGEE. V was pared by 1 base and J by 4 bases, with 9 bases of the junction left unmatched. The length of the CDR3 is 16 residues. The CDR3 spells CASSVRGAGGRYGYTF. The CDR3 DNA follows: TGTGCCAGCAGCGTAAGAGGGGCAGGGGGCCGCTATGGCTACACCTTC.

This clone was seen a few times. The V gene is TRBV6-1, the J gene TRBJ2-3; 12 bases map to TRBD2. Germline assignment: CDR1 MNHNS and CDR2 SASEGT. This CDR3 has 16 residues. J was trimmed by 2 bases and V by 3 bases; bases with no gene match: 3. In nucleotides, the CDR3 is TGTGCCAGCAGTGAGGGGACTAGCGGGCTCACAGATACGCAGTATTTT. Translating it yields CASSEGTSGLTDTQYF.

The V gene is TRBV23-1, the J gene TRBJ1-5; D call uncertain. TRBV23-1 is flagged as an ORF with uncertain function. V shed 3 bases and J shed 0 bases, with 9 bases lying between them. The CDR3 spans 15 residues. The CDR3, as DNA: TGCGCCAGCAGTCACATACGGGATAGCAATCAGCCCCAGCATTTT. Translating it yields CASSHIRDSNQPQHF.

This clone was detected only a few times. The chain employs TRBV29-1 and TRBJ1-3; 7 nucleotides agree with TRBD1. This CDR3 comprises 14 residues. CDR1 is SQVTM, CDR2 ANQGSEA, per germline. CDR3 nucleotides: TGCGCGACCGAGGGACAGACCTCTGGAAACACCATATATTTT. Encoded protein: CATEGQTSGNTIYF.

The CDR3 DNA follows: TGTGCCAGCAGCATTCATTACGAGCAGTACTTC. Translation gives CASSIHYEQYF. The chain has TRBV11-2 and TRBJ2-7; no clear D. Trimming removed 5 bases from V and 4 bases from J, with 6 bases in between. This CDR3 region has 11 residues. The germline gives CDR1 SGHAT, CDR2 FQNNGV.

The chain joins TRBV5-5 to TRBJ1-5; no reliable D call. The CDR3 consists of 15 residues. V lost 0 bases, J lost 0 bases, and 7 bases lay in between. CDR1 SGHKS and CDR2 YYEKEE come from the germline V gene (reference sequence). The CDR3 reads CASSLDSYSNQPQHF. CDR3 in DNA: TGTGCCAGCAGCTTGGACAGTTATAGCAATCAGCCCCAGCATTTT.

The chain employs TRBV19 and TRBJ2-2; 9 nucleotides match TRBD2. Trimming took 4 bases from V and 2 from J; bases not matched to a gene: 8. Germline lookup yields CDR1 LNHDA and CDR2 SQIVND (reference sequence). CDR3 length equals 17 residues. The DNA for the CDR3 is TGTGCCAGTAGTAGGGTGGCGGGGGGGATTAACACCGGGGAGCTGTTTTTT. Protein product: CASSRVAGGINTGELFF.

This clone occurred once. J is TRBJ1-2 and V is TRBV7-2; TRBD1 matches 7 bases. This CDR3 has 14 residues. Germline CDR1 and CDR2: SGHTA and FQGNSA. V was pared by 2 bases and J by 8 bases, with 8 bases of the junction left unmatched. CDR3 loop: CASSLTGVVRGYTF. CDR3 DNA: TGTGCCAGCAGCTTAACAGGGGTGGTTAGGGGCTACACCTTC.

For this clone: Additional DNA sequences in this sample encode the identical CDR3. The rearrangement joins TRBV4-3 to TRBJ1-2; 7 nucleotides agree with TRBD1. The CDR3 length is 17 residues. V was pared by 0 bases and J by 8 bases, with 15 bases of the junction left unmatched. CDR1 is LGHNA, CDR2 YSLEER, per germline. This chain's CDR3 is CASSQDFLPNRGRGYTF. Written as DNA, the CDR3 is TGCGCCAGCAGCCAAGATTTTCTACCCAACAGGGGTAGGGGCTACACCTTC.

The DNA for the CDR3 is TGTGCCAGCAGCCAATACTATGGCTACACCTTC. It encodes CASSQYYGYTF. This chain links TRBV7-2 with TRBJ1-2; D uncertain. In germline, CDR1 is SGHTA, CDR2 FQGNSA. The CDR3 totals 11 residues. V lost 5 bases and J 3 bases, leaving 4 bases between the germline ends. The full variable domain, its missing parts supplied by reference TRBV7-2 and TRBJ1-2, is GAGVSQSPSNKVTEKGKDVELRCDPISGHTALYWYRQSLGQGLEFLIYFQGNSAPDKSGLPSDRFSAERTGGSVSTLTIQRTQQEDSAVYLCASSQYYGYTFGSGTRLTVV.

V is TRBV4-3 and J is TRBJ1-2; no definite D call. Trimming removed 0 bases at V and 4 bases at J, with 6 bases between. This CDR3 region has 13 residues. Per the germline V gene, CDR1 is LGHNA and CDR2 is YSLEER. The CDR3 is CASSQERGYGYTF. The CDR3 nucleotides are TGCGCCAGCAGCCAAGAACGAGGCTATGGCTACACCTTC.

The J gene is TRBJ2-7, the V gene TRBV2; D uncertain. This CDR3 is built from 14 residues. Trimming cost V 6 bases and J 0 bases, with 12 bases left between them. Germline CDR1 and CDR2: SNHLY and FYNNEI. The CDR3 protein is CASRSRSSSYEQYF. The CDR3 region has the DNA TGTGCCAGCAGATCTCGTTCGAGCTCCTACGAGCAGTACTTC.

The chain uses TRBV19 and TRBJ1-2, with D unresolved. The germline V gene has CDR1 LNHDA and CDR2 SQIVND (reference sequence). The CDR3 totals 15 residues. Trimming cost V 9 bases and J 7 bases, with 24 bases left between them. Here the CDR3 reads CASTLWPDEAGGYTF. CDR3 coding DNA: TGTGCCAGCACACTATGGCCGGACGAGGCGGGTGGCTACACCTTC.

V is TRBV27 and J is TRBJ2-7; D is perhaps TRBD1 (6 bases). V gave up 2 bases and J gave up 0 bases, with 11 bases separating them. CDR1 and CDR2 from the germline V gene are MNHEY and SMNVEV (reference sequence). The CDR3 is 15 residues long. CDR3: CASSLLPGDSYEQYF. DNA of the CDR3: TGTGCCAGCAGTTTACTTCCAGGGGACTCCTACGAGCAGTACTTC.

The chain couples TRBV4-2 to TRBJ2-2; unclear D gene. The CDR3 totals 15 residues. Trimming took off 2 bases at V and 6 bases at J, with 13 bases between the two ends. From germline, CDR1 is LGHNA and CDR2 YNFKEQ. In DNA, the CDR3 is TGTGCCAGCAGCCAAAGAGAGTATGGGCCCGGGGAGCTGTTTTTT. This sequence encodes CASSQREYGPGELFF.

The chain carries TRBV15 and TRBJ2-1, with TRBD1 identical over 8 bases. CDR1 LNHNV and CDR2 YYDKDF come from the germline V gene (reference sequence). The V segment lost 5 bases and the J segment 4 bases; nucleotides outside the gene matches: 1. The CDR3 has 13 amino acids. The CDR3, as DNA: TGTGCCACCAGCGGACAGGGTTACAATGAGCAGTTCTTC. The encoded protein is CATSGQGYNEQFF. Filled out from reference TRBV15 and TRBJ2-1, the complete variable domain reads DAMVIQNPRYQVTQFGKPVTLSCSQTLNHNVMYWYQQKSSQAPKLLFHYYDKDFNNEADTPDNFQSRRPNTSFCFLDIRSPGLGDTAMYLCATSGQGYNEQFFGPGTRLTVL.

A note on this clone: The junction departs from germline at one end; a sequencing error may be responsible. The chain links TRBV19 to TRBJ1-2; TRBD1 agrees at 9 bases. The CDR3 covers 14 residues. CDR1 and CDR2 from the germline V gene are LNHDA and SQIVND (reference sequence). The CDR3 protein is CASHRDRAFYGYPF. CDR3 coding DNA: TGTGCCAGTCACCGGGACAGGGCCTTCTATGGCTACCCCTTC.

The table lists this clone with a few counts. V usage is TRBV30 and J usage is TRBJ1-4; TRBD1 is a possible D gene (6 bases). The germline V gene has CDR1 GTSNPN and CDR2 SVGIG (reference sequence). This CDR3 region has 16 residues. Trimming took 3 bases from V and 3 from J, leaving 17 bases between them. The DNA for the CDR3 is TGTGCCTGGAGCCCAAAGGGGGGGGCGGCTAATGAAAAACTGTTTTTT. The encoded protein is CAWSPKGGAANEKLFF. Full variable domain (missing parts from reference TRBV30 and TRBJ1-4): SQTIHQWPATLVQPVGSPLSLECTVEGTSNPNLYWYRQAAGRGLQLLFYSVGIGQISSEVPQNLSASRPQDRQFILSSKKLLLSDSGFYLCAWSPKGGAANEKLFFGSGTQLSVL.